Following are 5 T cell receptor beta chains from one sample sequenced in a study of blood T cell repertoires in COVID-19 (dated by TCRdb to between 2020 and 2021). Receptors were amplified or captured by the immunoSEQ multiplex PCR assay. TCRdb's version of the immuneACCESS table is confined to in-frame rearrangements and falls short of the full clone set. An unresolved V gene accounts for under half of the shortfall where checked; the remainder is of unknown origin. The sample table records 310,000 or so clones; nearly 90% of these occur just once. Around 1.7% of the sample rests with the top ten. Specimen: PBMCs or T cells enriched from blood (not recorded which). These receptor sequences come from a woman under 30 with acute COVID-19.

This chain links TRBV29-1 with TRBJ1-1; 7 nucleotides match TRBD1. This CDR3 contains 12 residues. Germline loops: CDR1 SQVTM, CDR2 ANQGSEA. With V trimmed by 7 bases and J by 5 bases, 7 bases remained unmatched. Written as DNA, the CDR3 is TGCAGCGGCGGACAGGTGGGTACTGAAGCTTTCTTT. This codes for CSGGQVGTEAFF.

The J gene is TRBJ2-3, the V gene TRBV27, with 12 bases that match TRBD2. With 10 bases clipped from V and 2 bases from J, the junction kept 7 bases outside the gene matches. Germline assignment: CDR1 MNHEY and CDR2 SMNVEV (reference sequence). The CDR3 extends over 15 amino acids. The CDR3: CATKGLAGFTDTQYF. CDR3 coding DNA: TGTGCCACCAAAGGACTAGCGGGGTTCACAGATACGCAGTATTTT.

CDR3 in DNA: TGTGCCAGCAGTTATTTAGCCTTCACGGATACGCAGTATTTT. Encoded protein: CASSYLAFTDTQYF. The rearrangement uses TRBV6-2 or TRBV6-3 and TRBJ2-3; D unclear. V shed 3 bases and J shed 6 bases, with 13 bases lying between them. Germline values: CDR1 MNHEY, CDR2 SVGEGT. The CDR3 has 14 amino acids.

The chain employs TRBV4-1 and TRBJ1-1, with 8 nucleotides matching TRBD1. This CDR3 comprises 20 residues. Germline CDR1 is MGHRA and CDR2 is YSYEKL. V gave up 1 base and J gave up 0 bases; unmatched junction bases: 16. CDR3 protein: CASSQASLGQGVVVNTEAFF. In DNA form, the CDR3 reads TGCGCCAGCAGCCAAGCTTCTCTCGGACAGGGAGTGGTTGTGAACACTGAAGCTTTCTTT.

The chain couples TRBV4-2 to TRBJ2-7; 7 bases are shared with TRBD1. This CDR3 is built from 13 residues. Germline V gene lookup returns CDR1 LGHNA and CDR2 YNFKEQ. J lost 7 bases, V lost 1 base, and 4 bases had no gene match. CDR3 amino acids: CASSQGQGGEQYF. CDR3 coding DNA: TGTGCCAGCAGCCAAGGACAGGGTGGGGAGCAGTACTTC.